A single T cell receptor (beta chain) is shown here with its context. The antigen is undetermined. This specimen belongs to a study of monozygotic twins with inflammatory bowel disease. Study-wide findings and caveats: Varied immunosuppressive treatments among patients may have increased repertoire variability. Ultimately, a single strong signal or clonotype associated with IBD was not supported.

Eight distinct reactions (per sample) were used to make the cDNA. Each CDR3 protein gets one entry in TCRdb, which reprocessed the 5' RACE reads and gives no DNA. The sample totals some 450,000 distinct CDR3 sequences. The CDR3 totals 18 residues. The TCR sequence derives from a human donor with ulcerative colitis or Crohn's disease, or a healthy co-twin of an affected twin (not recorded which). The sequencing sample was made of blood. This chain joins TRBV12-3 or TRBV12-4 and TRBJ2-2; TCRdb's D call of TRBD1 is untestable without DNA. The chain's CDR3 is CASSPLKDRVMGTGELFF.